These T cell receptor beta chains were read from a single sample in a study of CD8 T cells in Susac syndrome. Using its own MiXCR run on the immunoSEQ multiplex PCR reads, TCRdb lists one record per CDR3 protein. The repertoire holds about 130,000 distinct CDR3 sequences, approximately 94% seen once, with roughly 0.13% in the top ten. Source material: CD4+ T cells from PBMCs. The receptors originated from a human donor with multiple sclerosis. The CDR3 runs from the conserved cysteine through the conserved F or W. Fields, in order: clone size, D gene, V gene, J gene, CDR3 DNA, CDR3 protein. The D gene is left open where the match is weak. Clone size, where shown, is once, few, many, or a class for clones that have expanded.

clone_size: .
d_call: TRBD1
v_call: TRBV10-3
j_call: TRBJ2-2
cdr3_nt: TGTGCCATCAGTGACCCCACGACAGGGGGCATGAGGGCCGGGGAGCTGTTTTTT
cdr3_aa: CAISDPTTGGMRAGELFF

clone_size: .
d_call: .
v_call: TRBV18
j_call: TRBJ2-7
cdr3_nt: TGTGCCAGCTCACTGAACCGGGACGGAACCTACGAGCAGTACTTC
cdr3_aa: CASSLNRDGTYEQYF

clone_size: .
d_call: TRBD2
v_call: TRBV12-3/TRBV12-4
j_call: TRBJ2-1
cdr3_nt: TGTGCCAGCAGAGCAAAGCGGGAGGGCCGGAATGAGCAGTTCTTC
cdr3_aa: CASRAKREGRNEQFF

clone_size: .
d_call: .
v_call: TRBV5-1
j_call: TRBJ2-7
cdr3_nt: TGCGCCAGCCATACAGACCACGAGCAGTACTTC
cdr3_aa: CASHTDHEQYF

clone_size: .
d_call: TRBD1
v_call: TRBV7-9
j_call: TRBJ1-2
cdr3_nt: TGTGCCAGCAGTACGGGACAGGGGAGCTATGGCTACACCTTC
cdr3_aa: CASSTGQGSYGYTF

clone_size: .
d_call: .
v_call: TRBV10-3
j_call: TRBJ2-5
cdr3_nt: TGTGCCATCCGGCAGGTGGGAGAGACCCAGTACTTC
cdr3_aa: CAIRQVGETQYF

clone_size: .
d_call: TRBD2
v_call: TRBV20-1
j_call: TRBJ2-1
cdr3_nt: TGCAGTGCACCACTAGCGGGAGGGCTGAATGAGCAGTTCTTC
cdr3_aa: CSAPLAGGLNEQFF

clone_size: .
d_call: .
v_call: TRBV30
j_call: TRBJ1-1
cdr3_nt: TGTGCCTGGAGTGGATTGAACACTGAAGCTTTCTTT
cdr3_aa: CAWSGLNTEAFF

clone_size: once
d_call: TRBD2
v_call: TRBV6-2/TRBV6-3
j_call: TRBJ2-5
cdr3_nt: TGTGCCAGCCTACCCCTTACTAGCGGGGGGGAAGAGACCCAGTACTTC
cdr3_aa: CASLPLTSGGEETQYF

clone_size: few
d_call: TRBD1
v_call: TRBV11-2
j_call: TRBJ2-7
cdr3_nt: TGTGCCAGCAGCGCCCACTTGACCGGGACAGGGTTTTACGAGCAGTACTTC
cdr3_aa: CASSAHLTGTGFYEQYF

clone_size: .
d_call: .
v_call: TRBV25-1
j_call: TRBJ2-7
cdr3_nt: TGTGCCAGCAAGAACGAGCAGTACTTC
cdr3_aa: CASKNEQYF

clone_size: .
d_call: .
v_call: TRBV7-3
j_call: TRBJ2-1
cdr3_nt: TGTGCCAGCAGCTACAACAAGGGCAGGGATGAGCAGTTCTTC
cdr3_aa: CASSYNKGRDEQFF

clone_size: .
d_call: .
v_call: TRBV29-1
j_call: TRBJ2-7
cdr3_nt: TGCAGCGCCAAAGGTCCCGGGACGACCTACGAGCAGTACTTC
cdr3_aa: CSAKGPGTTYEQYF

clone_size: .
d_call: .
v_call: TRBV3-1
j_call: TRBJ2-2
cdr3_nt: TGTGCCAGCAGCCAAGGATCGGACCCTTTACGAGTCGGGGAGCTGTTTTTT
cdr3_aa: CASSQGSDPLRVGELFF

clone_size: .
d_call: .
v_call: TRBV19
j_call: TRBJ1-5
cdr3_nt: TGTGCCAGTAGGACACAGGGTTCGAGCAATCAGCCCCAGCATTTT
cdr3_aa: CASRTQGSSNQPQHF

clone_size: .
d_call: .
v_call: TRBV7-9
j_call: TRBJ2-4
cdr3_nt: TGTGCCAGCAGTTGGGAAAGTCTGAAAAACATTCAGTACTTC
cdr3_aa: CASSWESLKNIQYF

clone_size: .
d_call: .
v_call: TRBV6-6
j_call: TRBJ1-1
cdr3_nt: TGTGCCAGCAGTTACTCCCAGCCGAACACTGAAGCTTTCTTT
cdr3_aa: CASSYSQPNTEAFF

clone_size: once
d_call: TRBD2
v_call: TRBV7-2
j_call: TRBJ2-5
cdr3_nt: TGTGCCAGCAGCTTAGCTTGGCGCGGGGGGGGAGAGACCCAGTACTTC
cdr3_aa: CASSLAWRGGGETQYF

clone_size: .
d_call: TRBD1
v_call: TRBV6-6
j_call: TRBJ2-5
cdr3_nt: TGTGCCAGCAGTTCGGGGACAGGGATTCTACAGACCCAGTACTTC
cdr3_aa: CASSSGTGILQTQYF

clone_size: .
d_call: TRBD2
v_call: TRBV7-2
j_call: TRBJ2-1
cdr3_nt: TGTGCCAGCAGCTTAAATCAGCGGGGGGCAAGGAATGAGCAGTTCTTC
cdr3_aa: CASSLNQRGARNEQFF

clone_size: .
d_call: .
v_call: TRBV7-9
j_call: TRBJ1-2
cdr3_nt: TGTGCCAGCAGTTCAGAACTCGAGAGCTACACCTTC
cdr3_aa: CASSSELESYTF

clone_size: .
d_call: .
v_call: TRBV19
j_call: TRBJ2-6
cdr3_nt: TGTGCCAGTACTGGGGCCAACGTCCTGACTTTC
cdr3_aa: CASTGANVLTF

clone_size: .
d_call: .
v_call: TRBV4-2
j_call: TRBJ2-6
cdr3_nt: TGTGCCAGCAGCCAAGAAACTTGGCCCTCTGGGGCCAACGTCCTGACTTTC
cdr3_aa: CASSQETWPSGANVLTF